The entry below describes one T cell receptor beta chain. Original processing notes: Amplification from reference gene primers served as the basis for estimated nucleated cell counts. TCRdb's copy holds only in-frame clones and misses some; the assay was immunoSEQ multiplex PCR. V, J and clone size reflect that table, while D and trimming were determined from the DNA. This table has tens of thousands of clones, less than 90% appearing once. This CDR3 is 21 amino acids long. This sample is part of a study of blood T cell repertoires in COVID-19. Study-level background: Spain, Italy and the United States supplied samples that represented acute and convalescent COVID-19.

Sample: peripheral blood. The receptor's source is a woman in her sixties or seventies with active COVID-19. The chain joins TRBV21-1 to TRBJ1-1; the tabulated D call, TRBD1, remains unverified against the DNA. TRBV21-1 is a pseudogene locus. The CDR3 DNA is TGTGCCAGCAGCAAAGAACCGGGACAGGGGGTTTCACTTGGGTTGAACACTGAAGCTTTCTTT. Its protein is CASSKEPGQGVSLGLNTEAFF.